These 17 T cell receptor beta chains were sequenced from one sample in a study of blood T cell repertoires in COVID-19 (dated by TCRdb to between 2020 and 2021). To prepare the library, the immunoSEQ multiplex PCR assay was applied. What TCRdb holds here is the immuneACCESS table cut down to in-frame rearrangements. Part of the clones is not present; checked against another copy, under half of the missing clones reflect an unresolved V gene, and the others are unexplained. Counted in this sample were fewer than 250,000 clones; around four fifths of them appeared once. Together, the top ten hold about 6.3% of the sample. The specimen was peripheral blood. The receptors originated from a woman aged 60 to 75 with active or convalescent COVID-19.

This clone has more than one count but fewer than ten. This rearrangement joins TRBV18 to TRBJ1-1; D uncertain. V lost 4 bases and J lost 3, with 12 bases in between. Germline values: CDR1 KGHSH, CDR2 LQKENI. This CDR3 is 14 amino acids long. This chain's CDR3 is CASSLRGEDTEAFF. In DNA form, the CDR3 reads TGTGCCAGCTCACTCCGGGGTGAGGACACTGAAGCTTTCTTT.

V gene TRBV30 combines with J gene TRBJ2-7; D ambiguous. CDR1 is GTSNPN, CDR2 SVGIG, per germline (reference sequence). Trimming left V 4 bases short and J 3 bases short, with 13 bases between. The CDR3 has 13 residues. The CDR3 coding sequence is TGTGCCTGGACCTTCTCCCAGGACTACGAGCAGTACTTC. This translates into CAWTFSQDYEQYF.

V gene TRBV7-9 combines with J gene TRBJ2-1, with D tentatively TRBD1 (5 bases). Trimming shortened V by 0 bases and J by 6 bases, and 9 bases separated the two germline ends. The length of the CDR3 is 14 residues. The germline V gene has CDR1 SEHNR and CDR2 FQNEAQ (reference sequence). CDR3 in amino acids: CASSLARVRNEQFF. The CDR3, as DNA: TGTGCCAGCAGCTTAGCCAGGGTCCGCAATGAGCAGTTCTTC.

The chain recombines TRBV9 with TRBJ2-6; D call uncertain. This CDR3 is built from 15 residues. The V gene lost 4 bases and the J gene lost 3 bases, with 11 bases spanning the gap. Germline loops: CDR1 SGDLS, CDR2 YYNGEE. The CDR3 spells CASSFRVSGANVLTF. CDR3 in DNA: TGTGCCAGCAGCTTCCGAGTAAGTGGGGCCAACGTCCTGACTTTC.

The V call is TRBV6-5, the J call TRBJ1-1; no definite D call. This CDR3 contains 14 residues. Trimming shortened V by 7 bases and J by 1 base, and 13 bases separated the two germline ends. The V gene's germline CDR1 is MNHEY and CDR2 SVGAGI. The DNA of the CDR3 is TGTGCCAGCATCCTCGGGCGGGAGAACACTGAAGCTTTCTTT. As protein: CASILGRENTEAFF.

V usage is TRBV4-2 and J usage is TRBJ2-3; weak D call: TRBD2 (6 bases). The CDR3 covers 13 residues. V dropped 6 bases and J dropped 1 base, with 8 bases sitting between them. Germline V gene data show CDR1 as LGHNA and CDR2 as YNFKEQ. CDR3 bases: TGTGCCAGCAGTGTAGCGGGCACAGATACGCAGTATTTT. Encoded protein: CASSVAGTDTQYF.

The J gene is TRBJ2-7, the V gene TRBV4-1; TRBD2 might be the D (5 bases). Germline values: CDR1 MGHRA, CDR2 YSYEKL. The CDR3 has 15 amino acids. V dropped 0 bases and J dropped 3 bases, with 12 bases sitting between them. This chain's CDR3 is CASSQDEGFGYEQYF. The CDR3 region has the DNA TGCGCCAGCAGCCAAGATGAGGGCTTCGGCTACGAGCAGTACTTC.

The rearrangement links TRBV5-1 to TRBJ2-7; no clear D. Germline CDR1 and CDR2: SGHRS and YFSETQ. The V end lost 2 bases, the J end lost 4 bases, and 16 bases lay between the germline ends. This CDR3 is 15 amino acids long. DNA of the CDR3: TGCGCCAGCAGCTTTGGGCAGGCCAATACGTACGAGCAGTACTTC. This codes for CASSFGQANTYEQYF.

The chain has TRBV4-1 and TRBJ1-2; the match to TRBD1 covers 11 bases. This CDR3 spans 15 amino acids. With 0 bases clipped from V and 4 bases from J, the junction kept 1 base outside the gene matches. Germline CDR1 MGHRA, CDR2 YSYEKL. CDR3 coding DNA: TGCGCCAGCAGCCAAGAAGGGACAGGGGGCTATGGCTACACCTTC. As protein: CASSQEGTGGYGYTF.

The chain combines TRBV5-1 with TRBJ2-5; D perhaps matches TRBD1 (5 bases). Between the trimmed V and J ends, which lost 0 bases and 5 bases, there was a span of 17 bases. In germline, CDR1 is SGHRS, CDR2 YFSETQ. The CDR3 runs to 16 residues. CDR3 loop: CASSLEGKLGLETQYF. CDR3 nucleotide sequence: TGCGCCAGCAGCTTGGAGGGGAAGTTAGGGCTGGAGACCCAGTACTTC.

The chain joins TRBV29-1 to TRBJ2-6; TRBD2 matches 7 bases. Germline CDR1 and CDR2: SQVTM and ANQGSEA. The CDR3 is 15 amino acids. After removal of 6 bases from V and 1 base from J, the junction contained 6 bases not matched to a gene. The CDR3 nucleotides read TGCAGCGTCGCTAGGGGAGGGTCTGGGGCCAACGTCCTGACTTTC. Translating gives CSVARGGSGANVLTF.

CDR3 nucleotide sequence: TGTGCCAGTAGTCCCAACAGGGTAAATAATGGCTACACCTTC. Translation gives CASSPNRVNNGYTF. The chain couples TRBV19 to TRBJ1-2, with a possible D match to TRBD1 (6 bases). This CDR3 is 14 amino acids long. The V gene's germline CDR1 is LNHDA and CDR2 SQIVND (reference sequence). V dropped 5 bases and J dropped 6 bases, with 16 bases sitting between them.

CDR3 sequence reads: CASSPAGVHNQPQHF. CDR3 DNA: TGTGCCAGCAGCCCCGCAGGGGTACACAATCAGCCCCAGCATTTT. J is TRBJ1-5 and V is TRBV27, with D perhaps matching TRBD1 (6 bases). There are 15 residues in the CDR3. Germline CDR1 and CDR2: MNHEY and SMNVEV (reference sequence). Deletions cut 6 bases from V and 3 bases from J, with 15 bases between.

The V and J genes are TRBV6-5 and TRBJ2-1; D is undetermined. Germline CDR1 and CDR2: MNHEY and SVGAGI. The CDR3 spans 12 residues. V lost 6 bases to trimming and J lost 7 bases, with 10 bases between them. CDR3 residues: CASSLGVNEQFF. In DNA form, the CDR3 reads TGTGCCAGCAGCCTCGGAGTTAATGAGCAGTTCTTC.

In nucleotides, the CDR3 is TGCGCCAGCAGCTGGAACAGCCTTGCCGGGGGAGAGACCCAGTACTTC. Its protein is CASSWNSLAGGETQYF. This rearrangement joins TRBV5-1 to TRBJ2-5; tentatively, D is TRBD2 (6 bases). This CDR3 is built from 16 residues. Trimming removed 3 bases from V and 4 bases from J, with 19 bases in between. Germline assignment: CDR1 SGHRS and CDR2 YFSETQ. The full variable domain, completed using reference TRBV5-1 and TRBJ2-5, is KAGVTQTPRYLIKTRGQQVTLSCSPISGHRSVSWYQQTPGQGLQFLFEYFSETQRNKGNFPGRFSGRQFSNSRSEMNVSTLELGDSALYLCASSWNSLAGGETQYFGPGTRLLVL.

The CDR3 sequence is CATSRDWDRGYTEAFF. The CDR3 DNA reads TGTGCCACCAGCAGAGATTGGGACAGGGGTTACACTGAAGCTTTCTTT. This rearrangement joins TRBV15 to TRBJ1-1; 10 nucleotides line up with TRBD1. Unmatched junction bases numbered 4, after V lost 0 bases and J lost 3 bases. CDR1 LNHNV and CDR2 YYDKDF come from the germline V gene (reference sequence). This CDR3 spans 16 amino acids. Drawing the rest from reference TRBV15 and TRBJ1-1, the complete variable domain is DAMVIQNPRYQVTQFGKPVTLSCSQTLNHNVMYWYQQKSSQAPKLLFHYYDKDFNNEADTPDNFQSRRPNTSFCFLDIRSPGLGDTAMYLCATSRDWDRGYTEAFFGQGTRLTVV.

This clone was detected only once. The rearrangement uses TRBV11-3 and TRBJ2-1, with D possibly being TRBD1 (6 bases). V was cut by 0 bases and J by 6 bases, with 15 bases left in between. CDR3 size: 16 residues. The germline V gene encodes CDR1 SGHNT and CDR2 YENEEA. Here the CDR3 reads CASSLDLSRGINEQFF. CDR3 nucleotides: TGTGCCAGCAGCTTAGATCTGAGCAGGGGAATCAATGAGCAGTTCTTC. The variable domain in full, completed from reference TRBV11-3 and TRBJ2-1, reads EAGVVQSPRYKIIEKKQPVAFWCNPISGHNTLYWYLQNLGQGPELLIRYENEEAVDDSQLPKDRFSAERLKGVDSTLKIQPAELGDSAVYLCASSLDLSRGINEQFFGPGTRLTVL.